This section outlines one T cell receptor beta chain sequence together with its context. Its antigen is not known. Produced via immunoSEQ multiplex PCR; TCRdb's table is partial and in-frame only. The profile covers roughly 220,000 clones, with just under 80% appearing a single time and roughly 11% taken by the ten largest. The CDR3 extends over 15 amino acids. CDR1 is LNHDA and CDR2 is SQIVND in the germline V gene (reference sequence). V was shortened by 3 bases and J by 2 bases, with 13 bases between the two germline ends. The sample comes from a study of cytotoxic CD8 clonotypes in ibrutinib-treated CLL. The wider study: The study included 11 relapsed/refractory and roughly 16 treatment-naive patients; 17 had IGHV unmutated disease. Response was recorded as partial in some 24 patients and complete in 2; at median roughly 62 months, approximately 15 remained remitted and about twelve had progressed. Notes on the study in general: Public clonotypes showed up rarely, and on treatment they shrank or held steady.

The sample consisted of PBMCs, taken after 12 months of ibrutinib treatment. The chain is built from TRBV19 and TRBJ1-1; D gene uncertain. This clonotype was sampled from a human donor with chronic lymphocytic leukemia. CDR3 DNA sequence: TGTGCCAGTAGTATGGTCCTCACCGGAAACACTGAAGCTTTCTTT. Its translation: CASSMVLTGNTEAFF.